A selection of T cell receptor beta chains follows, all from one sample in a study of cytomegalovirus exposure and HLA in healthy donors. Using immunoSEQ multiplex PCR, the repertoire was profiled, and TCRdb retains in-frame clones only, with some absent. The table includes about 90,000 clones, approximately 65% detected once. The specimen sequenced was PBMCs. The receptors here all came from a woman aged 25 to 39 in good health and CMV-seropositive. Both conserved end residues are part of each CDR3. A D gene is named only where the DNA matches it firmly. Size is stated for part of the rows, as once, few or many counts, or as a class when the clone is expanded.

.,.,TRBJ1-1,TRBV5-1,TGCGCCAGCAGCTCGATGACAGAGAACACTGAAGCTTTCTTT,CASSSMTENTEAFF
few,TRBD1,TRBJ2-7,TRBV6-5,TGTGCCAGCAGCACGGGACAGGGGGCCTACGAGCAGTACTTC,CASSTGQGAYEQYF
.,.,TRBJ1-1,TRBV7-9,TGTGCCAGCAGCTTAGTCAGGAACACTGAAGCTTTCTTT,CASSLVRNTEAFF
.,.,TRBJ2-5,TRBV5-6,TGTGCCAGCAGCTTGGCAGGCGCTCTCAAGCAGTACTTC,CASSLAGALKQYF
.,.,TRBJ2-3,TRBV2,TGTGCCAGCAGTGAACTAACAGATACGCAGTATTTT,CASSELTDTQYF
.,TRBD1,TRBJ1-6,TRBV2,TGTGCCAGCAATGAGGATATTGGGACAGCGCTAAATTCACCCCTCCACTTT,CASNEDIGTALNSPLHF
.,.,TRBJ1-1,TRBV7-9,TGTTCCAGCAGCCGGGGACAGAACACTGAAGCTTTCTTT,CSSSRGQNTEAFF
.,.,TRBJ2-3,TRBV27,TGTGCCAGCAGTTACAAGCGGGCTAGCACAGATACGCAGTATTTT,CASSYKRASTDTQYF
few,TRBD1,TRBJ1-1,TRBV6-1,TGTGCCAGCAGTGAAAGGGACAGGGAAGCTTTCTTT,CASSERDREAFF
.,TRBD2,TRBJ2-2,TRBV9,TGTGCCAGCAGCGGCGTAGCGGGGGGCACCGGGGAGCTGTTTTTT,CASSGVAGGTGELFF
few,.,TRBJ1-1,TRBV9,TGTGCCAGCAGCGTAGGTGGGGGCACTTCAACTGAAGCTTTCTTT,CASSVGGGTSTEAFF
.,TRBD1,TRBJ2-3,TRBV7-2,TGTGCCAGCAGCTCTCCGCCAGGGGGAGATACGCAGTATTTT,CASSSPPGGDTQYF
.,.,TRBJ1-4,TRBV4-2,TGTGCCAGCAGCCAGGACCCTGGGAGCCTGAATGAAAAACTGTTTTTT,CASSQDPGSLNEKLFF
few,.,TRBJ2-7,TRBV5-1,TGCGCCAGCAGCTCTCGGGGGGACAGGCCCTACGAGCAGTACTTC,CASSSRGDRPYEQYF
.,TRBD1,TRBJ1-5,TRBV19,TGTGCCAGTAGTTCGGACAGGGGGAGATATAGCAATCAGCCCCAGCATTTT,CASSSDRGRYSNQPQHF
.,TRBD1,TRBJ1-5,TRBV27,TGTGCCAGCAGTTTAGGACAGGGCCATCAGCCCCAGCATTTT,CASSLGQGHQPQHF
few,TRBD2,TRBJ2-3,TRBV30,TGTGCCTGGAGTAAGGGCGGGGGGGGCACAGATACGCAGTATTTT,CAWSKGGGGTDTQYF
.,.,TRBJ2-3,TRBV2,TGTGCCAGCAATGGACGGACTAGCACAGATACGCAGTATTTT,CASNGRTSTDTQYF
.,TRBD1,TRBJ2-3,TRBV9,TGTGCCAGCACTGCGGGACAGGGGTTAGATACGCAGTATTTT,CASTAGQGLDTQYF
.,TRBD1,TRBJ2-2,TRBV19,TGTGCCAGTAGACCCGACAGGGTGGTTACCGGGGAGCTGTTTTTT,CASRPDRVVTGELFF
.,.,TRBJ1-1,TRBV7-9,TGTGCCAGCAGCTTGGAAAGGAGAATGAACACTGAAGCTTTCTTT,CASSLERRMNTEAFF
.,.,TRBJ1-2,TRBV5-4,TGTGCCAGCAGCTTTCCAGGGTCTCATGGCTACACCTTC,CASSFPGSHGYTF
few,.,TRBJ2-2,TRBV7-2,TGTGCCAGCAGCCCAGTTTCAGGGGCCCCGGGGACCGGGGAGCTGTTTTTT,CASSPVSGAPGTGELFF